This T cell receptor (beta chain) was found in a study of blood T cells in healthy people across ages. Study-level results: Roughly linearly, TCR beta diversity per million T cells fell as age increased. Versus aged donors, long-lived donors had higher diversity and more naive CD4+ cells.

Primers used in a second PCR of about 7 to 12 cycles were a sample-barcoded 5' primer and a J-beta primer mix. Every molecule of cDNA carried a tag from a template-switch adaptor with 12 random nucleotides. TCRdb redid the calling of the 5' RACE reads with MiXCR, one entry per CDR3 protein. Among fewer than 2 million distinct CDR3 sequences, roughly two fifths were seen once, and the ten largest hold more than 20%. A few counts support this clonotype. The antigen remains unidentified. This CDR3 comprises 17 residues. The germline V gene has CDR1 SGHAT and CDR2 FQNNGV. Deletions cut 2 bases from V and 1 base from J, with 16 bases between.

The chain recombines TRBV11-2 with TRBJ2-3, with TRBD2 as a possible D gene (6 bases). Sequenced input: blood. The TCR originated in a human donor in good health. The CDR3 spells CASSLSWGLAGTDTQYF. DNA for the CDR3: TGTGCCAGCAGCTTATCCTGGGGCTTAGCGGGCACAGATACGCAGTATTTT.